This T cell receptor beta chain was obtained from a study of STAT5B mutations in CD4+ large granular lymphocyte leukemia. The overall study: Healthy donors showed HLA-associated enrichment of the CDR3 'QG' motif.

The repertoire was sequenced with immunoSEQ multiplex PCR; TCRdb's copy has only in-frame clones and lacks some. The sample has 45,000 to 55,000 clones; roughly three quarters are singletons. This clone was counted a single time. CDR1 GTSNPN and CDR2 SVGIG come from the germline V gene (reference sequence). The CDR3 is 15 amino acids. V was pared by 4 bases and J by 3 bases, with 7 bases of the junction left unmatched. Specimen: CD4+ T cells from blood buffy coats. This sequence was found in a human donor in good health. The V call is TRBV30, the J call TRBJ1-5, with TRBD1 matching over 9 bases. CDR3 amino acids: CAWKNRDRDNQPQHF. Written as DNA, the CDR3 is TGTGCCTGGAAAAACCGGGACAGGGACAATCAGCCCCAGCATTTT.